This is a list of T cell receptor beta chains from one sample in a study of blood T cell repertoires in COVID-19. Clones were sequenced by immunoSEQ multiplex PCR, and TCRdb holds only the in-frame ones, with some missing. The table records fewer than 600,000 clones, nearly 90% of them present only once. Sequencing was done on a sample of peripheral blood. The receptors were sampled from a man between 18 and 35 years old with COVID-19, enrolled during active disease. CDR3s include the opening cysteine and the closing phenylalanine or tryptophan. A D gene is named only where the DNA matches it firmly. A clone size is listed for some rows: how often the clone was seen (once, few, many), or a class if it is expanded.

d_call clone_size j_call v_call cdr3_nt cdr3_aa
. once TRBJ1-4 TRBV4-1 TGCGCCAGCAGCCAAGGTCGAGGAAAACTGTTTTTT CASSQGRGKLFF
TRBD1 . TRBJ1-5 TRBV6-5 TGTGCCAGCAGTCGACAGGGTACGGTCGGTCAGCCCCAGCATTTT CASSRQGTVGQPQHF
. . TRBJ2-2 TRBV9 TGTGCCAGCAGTCGTAAGGTGGGGCCCGGGGAGCTGTTTTTT CASSRKVGPGELFF
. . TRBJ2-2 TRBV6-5 TGTGCCAGCAGTTACTCGGGGGGTAACGGGGAGCTGTTTTTT CASSYSGGNGELFF
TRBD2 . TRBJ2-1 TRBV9 TGTGCCAGCAGCCCCCGGGGGGGGGTTGATGAGCAGTTCTTC CASSPRGGVDEQFF
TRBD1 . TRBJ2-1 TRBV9 TGTGCCAGCAGCGTAGTCCCGGGACAGGGGACCTACAATGAGCAGTTCTTC CASSVVPGQGTYNEQFF
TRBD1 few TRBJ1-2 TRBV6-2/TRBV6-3 TGTGCCAGCAGTTACTCAGCACCCGGGACAGGCCCCTATGGCTACACCTTC CASSYSAPGTGPYGYTF
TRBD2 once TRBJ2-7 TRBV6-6 TGTGCCAGCAGTAAACTAGCGGCCTACGAGCAGTACTTC CASSKLAAYEQYF
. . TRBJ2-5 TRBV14 TGTGCCAGCAGCCAAGACAGGGTGCGAAGAGAGACCCAGTACTTC CASSQDRVRRETQYF
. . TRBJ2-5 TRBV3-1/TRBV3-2 TGTGCCAGCAGCCATAACAGTCAAGAGACCCAGTACTTC CASSHNSQETQYF
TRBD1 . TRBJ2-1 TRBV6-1 TGTGCCAGCAGTGAGCCGGGACAGGGCTACAATGAGCAGTTCTTC CASSEPGQGYNEQFF
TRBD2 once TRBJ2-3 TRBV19 TGTGCCAGTAGTCTGCAGCGGGGGGGTACAGATACGCAGTATTTT CASSLQRGGTDTQYF
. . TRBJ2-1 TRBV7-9 TGTGCCAGCAGCTTAAGGTCCGAAAGAGGTGAGCAGTTCTTC CASSLRSERGEQFF
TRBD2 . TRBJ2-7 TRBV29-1 TGCAGCGCAAAGGGACTAGCGCTCTACGAGCAGTACTTC CSAKGLALYEQYF
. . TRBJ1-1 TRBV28 TGTGCCAGCAGTCAGGGGCCCCGAGGCACTGAAGCTTTCTTT CASSQGPRGTEAFF
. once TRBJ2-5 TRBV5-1 TGCGCCAGCAGCTTGCGCGCAGGAAACTTCCAAGAGACCCAGTACTTC CASSLRAGNFQETQYF
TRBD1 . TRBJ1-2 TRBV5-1 TGCGCCAGCAGCTTGACCGACAGGGGCTATGGCTACACCTTC CASSLTDRGYGYTF
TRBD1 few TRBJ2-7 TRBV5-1 TGCGCCAGCAGCTGGGGACAGGGAAGGAACGAGCAGTACTTC CASSWGQGRNEQYF
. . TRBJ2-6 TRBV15 TGTGCCACCAGCAGAGATGGCGACTACTCTGGGGCCAACGTCCTGACTTTC CATSRDGDYSGANVLTF
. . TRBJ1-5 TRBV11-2 TGTGCCAGCAGCTTAGGCGGGGGCTCAAGTCAGCCCCAGCATTTT CASSLGGGSSQPQHF
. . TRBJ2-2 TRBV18 TGTGCCAGCTCACCCCCGACTACCACCGGGGAGCTGTTTTTT CASSPPTTTGELFF
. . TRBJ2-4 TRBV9 TGTGCCAGCAGCGACCCGTCAGGGGCGGACATTCAGTACTTC CASSDPSGADIQYF
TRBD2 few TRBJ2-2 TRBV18 TGTGCCAGCTCACCCGAAGAGGCTAGCGGAATCGGGGAGCTGTTTTTT CASSPEEASGIGELFF
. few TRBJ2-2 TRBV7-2 TGTGCCAGCAGCTTAGTGGGCTATTTAAACACCGGGGAGCTGTTTTTT CASSLVGYLNTGELFF
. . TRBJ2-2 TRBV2 TGTGCCAGCAGTGCATTGTCAGGGTCGGACACCGGGGAGCTGTTTTTT CASSALSGSDTGELFF
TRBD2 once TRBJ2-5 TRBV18 TGTGCCAGCTCACCTCTAGCGGGAGTGGGAGAGACCCAGTACTTC CASSPLAGVGETQYF
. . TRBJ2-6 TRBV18 TGTGCCAGCCTAATATCAGGGATCTCTGGGGCCAACGTCCTGACTTTC CASLISGISGANVLTF
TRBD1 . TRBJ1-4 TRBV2 TGTGCCAGCAGCGCATGGACAGGGGGGTATGAAAAACTGTTTTTT CASSAWTGGYEKLFF
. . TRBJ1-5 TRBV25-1 TGTGCCAGCAGTGAAGGTCGGGCGGGAGATCAGCCCCAGCATTTT CASSEGRAGDQPQHF
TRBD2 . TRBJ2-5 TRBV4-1 TGCGCCAGCAGCCAAGAAGAGAGACTAGCGGGGTCCCAGTACTTC CASSQEERLAGSQYF
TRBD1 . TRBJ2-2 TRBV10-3 TGTGCCACCGGACAGGAACTCACCGGGGAGCTGTTTTTT CATGQELTGELFF
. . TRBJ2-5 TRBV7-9 TGTGCCAGCAGGGATTATAGCGGAGACCAAGAGACCCAGTACTTC CASRDYSGDQETQYF
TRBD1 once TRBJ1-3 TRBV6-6 TGTGCCAGCAGTGGGCCGGACAGGAATGGAAACACCATATATTTT CASSGPDRNGNTIYF